The 2 T cell receptor beta chains below come from one sample, sequenced in a study of CD8 T cells in Susac syndrome. Random hexamers primed reverse transcription of about 0.5 to 1 ug RNA. One entry per CDR3 protein results from TCRdb running MiXCR on the immunoSEQ multiplex PCR reads. The data contain about 300,000 distinct CDR3 sequences, about 82% of them singletons. Sequenced input: CD8+ T cells from PBMCs. These receptors all come from a human donor with multiple sclerosis.

The rearrangement joins TRBV11-3 to TRBJ2-1; no reliable D call. Germline values: CDR1 SGHNT, CDR2 YENEEA. This CDR3 region has 17 residues. V lost 1 base and J 5 bases, leaving 18 bases between the germline ends. Here the CDR3 DNA reads TGTGCCAGCAGCTTAGGATTGGGGAAGAGCTACGACAATGAGCAGTTCTTC. Protein sequence: CASSLGLGKSYDNEQFF.

Comments on this clonotype: Its ends do not fully match the called genes, so a read error is possible. This chain joins TRBV7-7 and TRBJ2-1, with 13 bases fitting TRBD2. CDR1 is SSHAT, CDR2 FNYEAQ, per germline (reference sequence). The CDR3 runs 15 residues. The CDR3 loop reads CASSLTSGRVDEQFF. The CDR3 DNA reads TGTGCTAGCAGCTTAACTAGCGGGAGGGTCGATGAGCAGTTCTTC.